A selection of T cell receptor beta chains follows, all from one sample in a study of T-cell reconstitution after alpha-beta-depleted transplantation in children. TCRdb re-called the PCR reads through MiXCR, storing one row per CDR3 protein. The sample records almost 500,000 distinct CDR3 sequences, more than 9% being singletons. The sequenced sample was PBMCs, obtained before TCRalphabeta/CD19-depleted stem cell transplant. These receptors came from a child aged 2 to 10 with inherited bone marrow failure, due to receive a stem cell transplant. CDR3s include the opening cysteine and the closing phenylalanine or tryptophan. A D gene is named only where the DNA matches it firmly. Some rows have no size entry. The others give once, few or many, or a class for an expanded clone.

CDR3 DNA: TGTGCCAGCAGCTCACGTATAGGGGGCTCGGGGAGCAATCAGCCCCAGCATTTT; CDR3 protein: CASSSRIGGSGSNQPQHF; clone size: NA; D gene: TRBD1; V gene: TRBV28; J gene: TRBJ1-5
CDR3 DNA: TGTGCTAGCAGCCCACCTGGGCCCGCCGGGGAGCTGTTTTTT; CDR3 protein: CASSPPGPAGELFF; clone size: many; D gene: NA; V gene: TRBV7-7; J gene: TRBJ2-2
CDR3 DNA: TGTGCCAGCAGCTTAGCGCAAGGGACAGGGTACCCACCCGGGGAGCTGTTTTTT; CDR3 protein: CASSLAQGTGYPPGELFF; clone size: NA; D gene: TRBD1; V gene: TRBV7-2; J gene: TRBJ2-2
CDR3 DNA: TGTGCCAGCAGCCAAGATTCACCGGTCTCTGGAAACACCATATATTTT; CDR3 protein: CASSQDSPVSGNTIYF; clone size: many; D gene: NA; V gene: TRBV4-2; J gene: TRBJ1-3
CDR3 DNA: TGTGCCAGCAGTTTACGGGGTCTAGCGGGGACCTACGAGCAGTACTTC; CDR3 protein: CASSLRGLAGTYEQYF; clone size: NA; D gene: TRBD2; V gene: TRBV27; J gene: TRBJ2-7
CDR3 DNA: TGTGCCTGGAGTACCCCGGGATACTACGAGCAGTACTTC; CDR3 protein: CAWSTPGYYEQYF; clone size: NA; D gene: NA; V gene: TRBV30; J gene: TRBJ2-7
CDR3 DNA: TGTGCCACCAGTGTGGACCCAGATTCACCCCTCCACTTT; CDR3 protein: CATSVDPDSPLHF; clone size: many; D gene: NA; V gene: TRBV24-1; J gene: TRBJ1-6
CDR3 DNA: TGTGCCAGCAGCCAACCCTACAGGGTAGAGGGTTACGAGCAGTACTTC; CDR3 protein: CASSQPYRVEGYEQYF; clone size: many; D gene: NA; V gene: TRBV3-1; J gene: TRBJ2-7
CDR3 DNA: TGTGCCAGCAGTCCGACGACGGGATACAATGAGCAGTTCTTC; CDR3 protein: CASSPTTGYNEQFF; clone size: many; D gene: NA; V gene: TRBV28; J gene: TRBJ2-1
CDR3 DNA: TGTGCCAGCAGTCTAGGTAGGCTAGCGGGAGAGGGATACTACGAGCAGTACTTC; CDR3 protein: CASSLGRLAGEGYYEQYF; clone size: few; D gene: TRBD2; V gene: TRBV27; J gene: TRBJ2-7
CDR3 DNA: TGTGCCAGCAGCGTAGGGGACGGGAGGGCCTTCTTCCACGAGCAGTACTTC; CDR3 protein: CASSVGDGRAFFHEQYF; clone size: NA; D gene: TRBD2; V gene: TRBV9; J gene: TRBJ2-7
CDR3 DNA: TGTGCCAGCAGTTACGTGGCGGGACCTGAGGGCGGGGAGCTGTTTTTT; CDR3 protein: CASSYVAGPEGGELFF; clone size: many; D gene: NA; V gene: TRBV6-5; J gene: TRBJ2-2
CDR3 DNA: TGTGCCAGCAGCCAGGGGTGGCCCACAGATACGCAGTATTTT; CDR3 protein: CASSQGWPTDTQYF; clone size: few; D gene: NA; V gene: TRBV14; J gene: TRBJ2-3
CDR3 DNA: TGCAGTGCTACAGGGAAAAATGACTACGAGCAGTACTTC; CDR3 protein: CSATGKNDYEQYF; clone size: many; D gene: NA; V gene: TRBV20-1; J gene: TRBJ2-7
CDR3 DNA: TGCAGTGCTAGAGATACCCACTACGAGCAGTACTTC; CDR3 protein: CSARDTHYEQYF; clone size: many; D gene: NA; V gene: TRBV20-1; J gene: TRBJ2-7
CDR3 DNA: TGTGCCAGCAGTTACTCGATCACGGACCGGGAGCCCCAAGATACGCAGTATTTT; CDR3 protein: CASSYSITDREPQDTQYF; clone size: many; D gene: NA; V gene: TRBV6-2/TRBV6-3; J gene: TRBJ2-3
CDR3 DNA: TGCGCCAGCAGCCTTAGGACAGGGGAGAGGGTCTATGGCTACACCTTC; CDR3 protein: CASSLRTGERVYGYTF; clone size: many; D gene: TRBD1; V gene: TRBV4-3; J gene: TRBJ1-2
CDR3 DNA: TGTGCCAGCCCGACGGCGGGACCCATCTACGAGCAGTACTTC; CDR3 protein: CASPTAGPIYEQYF; clone size: many; D gene: NA; V gene: TRBV27; J gene: TRBJ2-7
CDR3 DNA: TGTGCCAGCAGCCAAGTAGTCGGGACAGGGGGCCCCGGGGAGCTGTTTTTT; CDR3 protein: CASSQVVGTGGPGELFF; clone size: many; D gene: TRBD1; V gene: TRBV4-2; J gene: TRBJ2-2
CDR3 DNA: TGCAGCGTTGAAGGAGGGCAGGGGGCTGGCTATGGCTACACCTTC; CDR3 protein: CSVEGGQGAGYGYTF; clone size: many; D gene: TRBD1; V gene: TRBV29-1; J gene: TRBJ1-2
CDR3 DNA: TGTGCCATCAGTGAGTCTAGCCCCTACAATGAGCAGTTCTTC; CDR3 protein: CAISESSPYNEQFF; clone size: many; D gene: NA; V gene: TRBV10-3; J gene: TRBJ2-1
CDR3 DNA: TGTGCCACCAGTGATTCTAGCGGGAGGCCGCGCTACAATGAGCAGTTCTTC; CDR3 protein: CATSDSSGRPRYNEQFF; clone size: NA; D gene: TRBD2; V gene: TRBV24-1; J gene: TRBJ2-1
CDR3 DNA: TGTGCCAGCAGCGATACCGGACTAGCGGGAGTCTATGAGCAGTTCTTC; CDR3 protein: CASSDTGLAGVYEQFF; clone size: many; D gene: TRBD2; V gene: TRBV7-9; J gene: TRBJ2-1
CDR3 DNA: TGTGCCAGCAGCCCCCTAGGACAGGGGAGGACTGAAGCTTTCTTT; CDR3 protein: CASSPLGQGRTEAFF; clone size: many; D gene: TRBD1; V gene: TRBV4-2; J gene: TRBJ1-1
CDR3 DNA: TGTGCCAGCAGCCCCGCCGTCCCCTGGGTTTGGACCTTC; CDR3 protein: CASSPAVPWVWTF; clone size: NA; D gene: NA; V gene: TRBV7-9; J gene: TRBJ1-2
CDR3 DNA: TGTGCCACCAGCAGGCACTACCAAGAGACCCAGTACTTC; CDR3 protein: CATSRHYQETQYF; clone size: few; D gene: NA; V gene: TRBV24-1; J gene: TRBJ2-5
CDR3 DNA: TGCGCCAGCAGCCAAGATATACGGGGAGGGCCTCGGGAGACCCAGTACTTC; CDR3 protein: CASSQDIRGGPRETQYF; clone size: many; D gene: TRBD2; V gene: TRBV4-3; J gene: TRBJ2-5